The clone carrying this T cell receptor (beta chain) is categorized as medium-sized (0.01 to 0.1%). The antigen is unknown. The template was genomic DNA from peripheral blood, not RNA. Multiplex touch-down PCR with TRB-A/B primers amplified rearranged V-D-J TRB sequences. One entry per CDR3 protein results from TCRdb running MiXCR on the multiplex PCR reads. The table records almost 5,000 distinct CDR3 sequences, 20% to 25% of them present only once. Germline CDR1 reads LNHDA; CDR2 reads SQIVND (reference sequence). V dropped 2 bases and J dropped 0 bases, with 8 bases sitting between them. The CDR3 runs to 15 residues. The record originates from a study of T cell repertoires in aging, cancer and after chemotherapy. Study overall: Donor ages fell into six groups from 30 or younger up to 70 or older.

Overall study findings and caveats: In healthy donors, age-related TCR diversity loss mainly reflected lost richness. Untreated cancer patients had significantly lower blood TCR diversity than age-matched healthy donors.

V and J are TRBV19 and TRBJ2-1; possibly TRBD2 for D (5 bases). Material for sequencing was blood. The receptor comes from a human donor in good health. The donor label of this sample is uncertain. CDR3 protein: CASSILSGSYNEQFF. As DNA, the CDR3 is TGTGCCAGTAGTATACTAAGCGGCTCCTACAATGAGCAGTTCTTC.